Given below is one TCR beta chain in context. In the study's own analysis: Reference gene primer amplification yielded estimated nucleated cell counts. Profiling relied on immunoSEQ multiplex PCR, and the TCRdb table lists in-frame clones only, not all of them. The V and J calls and the clone size are those of that table, but D and trimming were determined from the DNA. The sample has about 520,000 clones; approximately 85% are singletons. The sample comes from a study of blood T cell repertoires in COVID-19. Study summary: The United States, Italy and Spain provided the acute and convalescent COVID-19 samples. Sources were T cells, B-cell-depleted T cells, or PBMCs; the material itself was cDNA or gDNA.

CDR1 and CDR2 (germline): SGHDN, FVKESK. V was trimmed by 2 bases and J by 0 bases, leaving 13 bases between them. The CDR3 is 16 amino acids. This clonotype was sampled from a human donor in a cohort sampled during active COVID-19. The sequenced material came from peripheral blood. The gene calls are TRBV14 and TRBJ1-1, with D unresolved. The CDR3 nucleotides read TGTGCCAGCAGCCAAAACATACAGCACCTGAACACTGAAGCTTTCTTT. Amino acids: CASSQNIQHLNTEAFF.